This TCR beta chain was retrieved from a study of CD8+ T cells in alopecia areata. Trimming removed 5 bases at V and 3 bases at J, with 22 bases between. The CDR3 has 18 residues. Germline lookup yields CDR1 SGHAT and CDR2 FQNNGV. Following extraction, RNA underwent reverse transcription to cDNA, which served as the sequencing template. Clones were read by immunoSEQ multiplex PCR, and TCRdb kept only the in-frame ones, dropping some. The sample gives 150,000 to 200,000 clones, 55% of which show up once; approximately 4.8% is in the top ten. The gene calls are TRBV11-2 and TRBJ2-2, with a possible D match to TRBD2 (5 bases). This clonotype was sampled from a human donor in good health. Input material: CD4+ T cells sorted from blood. CDR3 in amino acids: CASSPRTGIALDTGELFF. In DNA, the CDR3 is TGTGCCAGCAGCCCAAGAACCGGGATAGCCCTGGACACCGGGGAGCTGTTTTTT.